Following are 21 T cell receptor beta chains from one sample sequenced in a study of blood T cells in healthy people across ages. Alongside a J-beta primer mix, a sample-barcoded 5' primer served in a second PCR lasting roughly 6 to 12 cycles. TCRdb processed the 5' RACE reads anew with MiXCR; each CDR3 protein has one entry. The table lists 1.5 million to 2 million distinct CDR3 sequences, approximately 28% of them singletons. What was sequenced was blood. Source of these receptors: a woman aged 25-40 years in good health.

Concerning this clonotype itself: Sequence at one end of the junction differs from germline and may be a read error. The chain recombines TRBV5-5 with TRBJ1-5; D is ambiguous. CDR1 and CDR2 from the germline V gene are SGHKS and YYEKEE (reference sequence). The CDR3 runs 13 residues. The CDR3 is CAGSLGAVQPQHF. In DNA, the CDR3 is TGTGCCGGCAGCTTGGGAGCAGTTCAGCCCCAGCATTTT.

This clonotype came up a few times. The rearrangement uses TRBV20-1 and TRBJ1-4; D ambiguous. The CDR3 length is 12 residues. CDR1 is DFQATT and CDR2 is SNEGSKA in the germline V gene (reference sequence). V was clipped by 6 bases and J by 7 bases, with 12 bases between them. CDR3: CSAQARFEKLFF. The CDR3 DNA is TGCAGTGCCCAGGCCAGGTTTGAAAAACTGTTTTTT.

In its sample, this clonotype was seen a few times. J is TRBJ2-1 and V is TRBV3-1; D might be TRBD2 (6 bases). V lost 0 bases, J lost 9 bases, and 12 bases lay in between. There are 14 residues in the CDR3. CDR1 and CDR2 from the germline V gene are LGHDT and YNNKEL (reference sequence). The CDR3 region is CASSQEYGRPEQFF. For the CDR3, the DNA is TGTGCCAGCAGCCAAGAGTACGGGAGACCTGAGCAGTTCTTC.

Turning to this clonotype: One end of the junction varies from germline; a read error may be responsible. The J gene is TRBJ2-5, the V gene TRBV12-3 or TRBV12-4; 8 nucleotides agree with TRBD1. The DNA end is more similar to TRBJ2-7, so the J call may be wrong. The CDR3 spans 15 residues. The CDR3 loop reads CANSSPGQVTYEQYF. The DNA of the CDR3 is TGTGCCAACAGTTCTCCGGGACAGGTTACCTACGAGCAGTACTTC.

This chain uses TRBV6-6 with TRBJ1-2, with 7 bases aligning to TRBD1. This CDR3 spans 15 amino acids. The V gene end was trimmed by 2 bases and the J gene end by 6 bases; junction bases not matched to a gene: 9. Germline-derived CDR1 and CDR2 are MNHNY and SVGAGI (reference sequence). CDR3 nucleotides: TGTGCCAGCAGTTACGGAGGGACAGCCTCTCATGGCTACACCTTC. Residues: CASSYGGTASHGYTF.

Worth noting for this clonotype: A read error may explain this, as a much larger clone is one base away. The chain recombines TRBV11-2 with TRBJ2-7; D gene unclear. V was pared by 8 bases and J by 1 base, with 15 bases between. CDR3 size: 14 residues. Germline loops: CDR1 SGHAT, CDR2 FQNNGV. In DNA, the CDR3 is TGTGCCAGCGGCTCAAATCAACAATCCTACGAGCAGTACTTC. Translated: CASGSNQQSYEQYF.

In its sample, this clonotype was seen a few times. The chain employs TRBV5-1 and TRBJ2-1, with 9 nucleotides matching TRBD2. The CDR3 spans 16 residues. Germline-derived CDR1 and CDR2 are SGHRS and YFSETQ. J gave up 5 bases and V 0 bases, and 6 bases lay outside the gene matches. CDR3 sequence (DNA): TGCGCCAGCAGCTTGGGATGGACTAGCGTTGACAATGAGCAGTTCTTC. Its translation is CASSLGWTSVDNEQFF.

This clonotype was counted many times. CDR3 region: CASSQVETQYF. The DNA of the CDR3 is TGTGCCAGCAGCCAAGTCGAGACCCAGTACTTC. This chain joins TRBV3-1 and TRBJ2-5, with D hard to call. Germline V lookup: CDR1 LGHDT, CDR2 YNNKEL (reference sequence). V lost 1 base, J lost 5 bases, and 2 bases lay in between. The CDR3 has 11 residues.

Only a few counts were recorded for this clonotype. V usage is TRBV19 and J usage is TRBJ2-5; 10 bases are a match to TRBD1. The J call is uncertain, as TRBJ2-7 better fits the DNA end. Germline V lookup: CDR1 LNHDA, CDR2 SQIVND (reference sequence). CDR3 length: 14 residues. CDR3 amino acids: CASSTRQGADEQYF. The CDR3 region has the DNA TGTGCCAGTAGTACCAGACAGGGGGCCGACGAGCAGTACTTC.

This clonotype was detected only a few times. V is TRBV6-1 and J is TRBJ1-1; D is possibly TRBD1 (6 bases). Trimming took off 1 base at V and 7 bases at J, with 10 bases between the two ends. CDR1 is MNHNS, CDR2 SASEGT, per germline. This CDR3 spans 13 amino acids. CDR3 DNA: TGTGCCAGCAGTGAAGGGGGGCGGAATGAAGCTTTCTTT. Translation: CASSEGGRNEAFF.

This clonotype occurred many times. This rearrangement joins TRBV11-1 to TRBJ2-1; 8 nucleotides agree with TRBD1. This CDR3 comprises 18 residues. From germline, CDR1 is SGHAT and CDR2 FQDESV (reference sequence). With 5 bases clipped from V and 0 bases from J, the junction kept 12 bases outside the gene matches. The CDR3 sequence: CASSSRDRRSSSYNEQFF. CDR3 DNA sequence: TGTGCCAGCAGCAGCCGGGACAGGAGATCGTCCTCCTACAATGAGCAGTTCTTC.

As to this clonotype: One base away lies a much larger clone, so this may be a sequencing read error. In this CDR3 the conserved last residue, phenylalanine or tryptophan, is missing, so a read error is likely. The chain links TRBV20-1 to TRBJ2-5; 7 bases fit TRBD2. The CDR3 length is 18 residues. V gave up 1 base and J gave up 5 bases; unmatched junction bases: 19. CDR1 is DFQATT, CDR2 SNEGSKA, per germline (reference sequence). CDR3 amino acids: CSARAASGVPPRGETQYC. CDR3 DNA sequence: TGCAGTGCTAGAGCGGCTAGCGGCGTCCCCCCTCGGGGGGAGACCCAGTACTGC.

The CDR3 nucleotides are TGCGCCAGCAGCCGCGGGGGGGCCTTAGAAGATACGCAGTATTTT. This translates into CASSRGGALEDTQYF. The chain combines TRBV4-1 with TRBJ2-3; 9 positions match TRBD2. Per germline, CDR1 MGHRA and CDR2 YSYEKL. This CDR3 spans 15 amino acids. Trimming removed 4 bases from V and 5 bases from J; junction bases left unmatched: 7.

This clonotype was counted once. At one end the junction does not follow the germline gene, possibly because of a read error. This sequence joins TRBV7-9 and TRBJ2-2; D is possibly TRBD2 (5 bases). Looked up from germline, CDR1 is SEHNR and CDR2 is FQNEAQ (reference sequence). The CDR3 spans 12 residues. For the CDR3, the DNA is TGTGCCAGCAGCGGACCCACCGGGGAGCGGTTTTTT. As protein: CASSGPTGERFF.

This clonotype was recorded many times. This sequence joins TRBV9 and TRBJ2-3; no clear D. CDR1 is SGDLS, CDR2 YYNGEE, per germline. V was trimmed by 2 bases and J by 0 bases, leaving 7 bases between them. This CDR3 has 14 amino acids. The CDR3 loop is CASSVSQSTDTQYF. In DNA form, the CDR3 reads TGTGCCAGCAGCGTTAGCCAGAGCACAGATACGCAGTATTTT.

On this clonotype itself: The junction departs from the called germline gene at one end, perhaps through a read error. This chain connects TRBV20-1 to TRBJ1-5, with a tentative D call TRBD1 (5 bases). This CDR3 is built from 15 residues. The germline CDR1 and CDR2 sequences are DFQATT and SNEGSKA (reference sequence). CDR3 protein: CNASRDPWGNQPQHF. As DNA, the CDR3 is TGCAATGCTAGCCGGGACCCCTGGGGCAATCAGCCCCAGCATTTT.

This clonotype has a count of ten or more. The J gene is TRBJ2-1, the V gene TRBV11-2; D may correspond to TRBD1 or TRBD2 (6 bases each). CDR1 SGHAT and CDR2 FQNNGV come from the germline V gene. The CDR3 has 17 residues. The V end lost 8 bases, the J end lost 7 bases, and 27 bases lay between the germline ends. DNA for the CDR3: TGTGCCAGCCACCTCGGGGGCCCAAACGCCCACGGGAATGAGCAGTTCTTC. Residues: CASHLGGPNAHGNEQFF.

This clonotype showed up many times. The chain carries TRBV20-1 and TRBJ2-7; either TRBD1 or TRBD2 may fit D (5 bases each). CDR3 length: 14 residues. V was cut by 5 bases and J by 1 base, with 15 bases left in between. The germline V gene encodes CDR1 DFQATT and CDR2 SNEGSKA (reference sequence). CDR3 nucleotide sequence: TGCAGTGCTGCCACCGGGACGGTGTCCTACGAGCAGTACTTC. Translation: CSAATGTVSYEQYF.

The gene calls are TRBV19 and TRBJ1-6, with D perhaps matching TRBD1 (5 bases). CDR1 LNHDA and CDR2 SQIVND come from the germline V gene (reference sequence). V lost 8 bases to trimming and J lost 10 bases, with 18 bases between them. The CDR3 has 14 amino acids. CDR3 residues: CASARDPGLSPLHF. The CDR3 nucleotides read TGTGCCAGTGCCCGGGACCCCGGCCTATCACCCCTCCACTTT.

This clonotype was recorded a few times. This sequence joins TRBV30 and TRBJ2-7; 9 bases are shared with TRBD2. Germline CDR1 reads GTSNPN; CDR2 reads SVGIG (reference sequence). This CDR3 region has 16 residues. J lost 5 bases, V lost 2 bases, and 13 bases had no gene match. CDR3 in amino acids: CAWSLPTSGRADEQYF. Here the CDR3 DNA reads TGTGCCTGGAGTTTACCTACTAGCGGGCGGGCAGACGAGCAGTACTTC. Full variable domain (remainder filled in from reference TRBV30 and TRBJ2-7): SQTIHQWPATLVQPVGSPLSLECTVEGTSNPNLYWYRQAAGRGLQLLFYSVGIGQISSEVPQNLSASRPQDRQFILSSKKLLLSDSGFYLCAWSLPTSGRADEQYFGPGTRLTVT.

The rearrangement uses TRBV3-1 and TRBJ1-2; D remains ambiguous. From germline, CDR1 is LGHDT and CDR2 YNNKEL (reference sequence). The CDR3 spans 15 residues. V was cut by 0 bases and J by 11 bases, with 19 bases left in between. CDR3: CASSQDYGVTASYTF. CDR3 coding DNA: TGTGCCAGCAGCCAAGATTACGGTGTCACGGCCTCTTACACCTTC.